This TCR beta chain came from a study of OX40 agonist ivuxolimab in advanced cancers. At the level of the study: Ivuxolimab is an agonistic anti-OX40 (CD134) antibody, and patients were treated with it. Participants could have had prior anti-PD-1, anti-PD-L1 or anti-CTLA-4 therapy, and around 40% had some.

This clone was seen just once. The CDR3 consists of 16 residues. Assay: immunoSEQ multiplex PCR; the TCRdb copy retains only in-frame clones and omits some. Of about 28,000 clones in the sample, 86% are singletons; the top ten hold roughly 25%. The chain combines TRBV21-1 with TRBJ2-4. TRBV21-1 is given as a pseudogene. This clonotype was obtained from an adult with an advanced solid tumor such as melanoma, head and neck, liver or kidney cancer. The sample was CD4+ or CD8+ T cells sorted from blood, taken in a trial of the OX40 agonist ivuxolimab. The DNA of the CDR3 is TGTGCCAGCCCAGCCACAGGGGAGGGGGCCAAAAACATTCAGTACTTC. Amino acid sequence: CASPATGEGAKNIQYF.